A selection of T cell receptor beta chains follows, all from one sample in a study of blood T cell repertoires in COVID-19. Repertoires were generated with immunoSEQ multiplex PCR, while TCRdb's copy carries only in-frame clones and drops some. The sample yields around 92,000 clones, nearly 90% seen once. Sequences were obtained from peripheral blood. These receptor sequences come from a woman of 80 years or more with active COVID-19. Each CDR3 is given with its conserved first and last residue. The D gene is left open where the match is weak. The size field is filled for only some rows; it gives once, few, many or a size class.

V gene	J gene	D gene	clone size	CDR3 DNA	CDR3 protein
TRBV29-1	TRBJ2-7	TRBD2	.	TGCAGCGTTGCACCGGGACTAGCATCCGAGCAGTACTTC	CSVAPGLASEQYF
TRBV5-1	TRBJ2-3	.	.	TGCGCCAGCAGCTCTCTTACTAGCACAGATACGCAGTATTTT	CASSSLTSTDTQYF
TRBV7-2	TRBJ1-6	.	.	TGTGCCAGCAGCTTAGACGGTTCACCCCTCCACTTT	CASSLDGSPLHF
TRBV28	TRBJ2-1	TRBD2	.	TGTGCCAGCAGTACTAGCGGTTTCAGGAATGAGCAGTTCTTC	CASSTSGFRNEQFF
TRBV11-2	TRBJ2-2	.	.	TGTGCCAGCAGACCCTGGTACGGCACCGGGGAGCTGTTTTTT	CASRPWYGTGELFF
TRBV11-2	TRBJ2-2	.	few	TGTGCCAGCAGCCCTCCTAACACCGGGGAGCTGTTTTTT	CASSPPNTGELFF
TRBV4-2	TRBJ2-2	.	once	TGTGCCAGCAGCCAAGCGATGCGGCCCGCCGGGGAGCTGTTTTTT	CASSQAMRPAGELFF
TRBV18	TRBJ2-7	.	.	TGTGCCAGCTCACCTAACCAGGGAGGACCCTCCTCAGGGGAGCAGTACTTC	CASSPNQGGPSSGEQYF
TRBV28	TRBJ2-7	.	.	TGTGCCAGCAGTTCCCCCGACAGCATCTACGAGCAGTACTTC	CASSSPDSIYEQYF
TRBV30	TRBJ1-2	TRBD1	.	TGTGCCTGGAGTGTTGGCCTCCGGCCACAGGGGATTTTATATGGCTACACCTTC	CAWSVGLRPQGILYGYTF
TRBV5-5	TRBJ2-1	TRBD2	.	TGTGCCAGCAGCTTGTTAGGGACTATCAACACTGAGCAGTTCTTC	CASSLLGTINTEQFF
TRBV3-1/TRBV3-2	TRBJ2-1	TRBD1	.	TGTGCCAGCAGCCAGGGGGACAGGGGTCCGTTCTTC	CASSQGDRGPFF
TRBV5-4	TRBJ2-7	TRBD1	.	TGTGCCAGCAGCTTGGACAGGGGGCGCGAGCAGTACTTC	CASSLDRGREQYF
TRBV6-5	TRBJ2-7	.	.	TGTGCCAGCACCTATGGACAGAATTACGAGCAGTACTTC	CASTYGQNYEQYF
TRBV29-1	TRBJ2-3	TRBD2	.	TGCAGCGTTGAAGGGGGGCTAGCGGGAGTTCGTTCTGGTTTGGATACGCAGTATTTT	CSVEGGLAGVRSGLDTQYF
TRBV28	TRBJ2-7	.	.	TGTGCCAGCAGCTCCCACGGGGAGTACGAGCAGTACTTC	CASSSHGEYEQYF